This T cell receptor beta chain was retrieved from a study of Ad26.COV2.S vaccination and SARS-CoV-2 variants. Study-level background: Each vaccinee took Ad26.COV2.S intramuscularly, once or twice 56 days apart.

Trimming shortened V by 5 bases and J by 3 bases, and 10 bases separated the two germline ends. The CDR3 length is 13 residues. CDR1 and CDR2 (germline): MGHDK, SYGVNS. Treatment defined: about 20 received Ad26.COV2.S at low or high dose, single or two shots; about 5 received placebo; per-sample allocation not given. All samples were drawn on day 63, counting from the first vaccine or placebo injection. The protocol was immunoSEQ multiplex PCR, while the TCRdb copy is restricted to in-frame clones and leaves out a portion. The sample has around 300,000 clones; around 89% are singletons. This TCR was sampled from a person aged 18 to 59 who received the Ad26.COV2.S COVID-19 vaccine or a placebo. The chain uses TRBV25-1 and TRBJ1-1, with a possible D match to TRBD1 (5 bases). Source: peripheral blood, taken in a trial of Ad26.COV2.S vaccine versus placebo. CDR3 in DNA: TGTGCCAGCAGTCTACAGGTAGACACTGAAGCTTTCTTT. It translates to CASSLQVDTEAFF.